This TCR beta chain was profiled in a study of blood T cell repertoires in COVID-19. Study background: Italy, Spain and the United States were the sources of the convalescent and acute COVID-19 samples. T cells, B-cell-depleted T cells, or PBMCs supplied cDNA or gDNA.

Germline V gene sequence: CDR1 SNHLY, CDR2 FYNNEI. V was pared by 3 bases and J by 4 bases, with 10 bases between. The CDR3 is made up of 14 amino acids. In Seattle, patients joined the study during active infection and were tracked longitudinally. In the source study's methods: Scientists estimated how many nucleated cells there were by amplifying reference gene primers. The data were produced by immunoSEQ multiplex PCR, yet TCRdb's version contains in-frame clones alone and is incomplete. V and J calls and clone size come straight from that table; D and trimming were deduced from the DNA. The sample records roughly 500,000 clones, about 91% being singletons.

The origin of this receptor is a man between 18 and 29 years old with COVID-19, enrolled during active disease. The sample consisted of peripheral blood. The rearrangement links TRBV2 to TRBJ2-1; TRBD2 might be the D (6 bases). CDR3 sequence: CASSDSGNYNEQFF. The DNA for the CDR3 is TGTGCCAGCAGTGATAGCGGAAATTACAATGAGCAGTTCTTC.